Listed here are 19 T cell receptor beta chains from one sample, sequenced in a study of T cells in Graves' hyperthyroidism and ophthalmopathy. What was amplified from RNA transcripts were TCR beta CDR3 regions. TCR CDR3 regions were first amplified by RT-PCR with HTBI primers. TCRdb independently ran MiXCR on the multiplex PCR reads; one entry per CDR3 protein. The sample contains roughly 500,000 distinct CDR3 sequences, around 46% of which appear only once. Sample: peripheral blood or thyroid tissue (not recorded which). Every receptor here comes from an adult woman with Graves' disease, either hyperthyroidism or ophthalmopathy (not recorded which).

The chain recombines TRBV7-2 with TRBJ2-5, with 10 bases identical to TRBD1. The ends lost 4 bases at V and 5 bases at J; junction bases unmatched: 10. This CDR3 has 16 residues. In germline, CDR1 is SGHTA, CDR2 FQGNSA. CDR3 residues: CASSWGDRGSWETQYF. The CDR3 bases are TGTGCCAGCAGCTGGGGGGACAGGGGATCGTGGGAGACCCAGTACTTC.

Ten or more counts support this clonotype. This chain uses TRBV7-2 with TRBJ2-7, with 10 bases that match TRBD2. Germline V gene sequence: CDR1 SGHTA, CDR2 FQGNSA. The CDR3 loop spans 15 amino acids. The ends lost 5 bases at V and 4 bases at J; junction bases unmatched: 8. CDR3 sequence reads: CASSPRGTSVYEQYF. The CDR3 nucleotides read TGTGCCAGCAGCCCCCGGGGGACTAGCGTTTACGAGCAGTACTTC.

The V call is TRBV14, the J call TRBJ2-3; TRBD2 agrees at 9 bases. There are 17 residues in the CDR3. With V trimmed by 0 bases and J by 6 bases, 10 bases remained unmatched. Germline V CDR1 and CDR2: SGHDN, FVKESK. CDR3 protein: CASSQELILAGRDTQYF. CDR3 sequence (DNA): TGTGCCAGCAGCCAAGAACTGATCCTAGCGGGAAGGGATACGCAGTATTTT.

This clonotype was observed once. J is TRBJ2-7 and V is TRBV27, with D hard to call. CDR3 length equals 14 residues. Germline lookup yields CDR1 MNHEY and CDR2 SMNVEV (reference sequence). The V and J ends lost 0 bases and 1 base respectively, with 7 bases between them. The CDR3 region is CASSLSGNSYEQYF. The CDR3 DNA sequence: TGTGCCAGCAGTTTATCGGGAAATTCCTACGAGCAGTACTTC.

V is TRBV19 and J is TRBJ2-7; D ambiguous. This CDR3 contains 13 residues. V was trimmed by 3 bases and J by 3 bases, leaving 9 bases between them. The V gene's germline CDR1 is LNHDA and CDR2 SQIVND (reference sequence). The CDR3 sequence: CASSISTGYEQYF. The CDR3 region has the DNA TGTGCCAGTAGTATCTCAACGGGCTACGAGCAGTACTTC.

Only a few counts were recorded for this clonotype. This sequence joins TRBV27 and TRBJ2-7, with 9 bases matching TRBD1. The CDR3 is 15 residues long. The germline gives CDR1 MNHEY, CDR2 SMNVEV (reference sequence). V lost 3 bases and J lost 2; bases outside the gene matches: 5. The CDR3 spells CASSFLGTGPYEQYF. The CDR3 coding sequence is TGTGCCAGCAGTTTTCTCGGGACAGGGCCCTACGAGCAGTACTTC.

This clonotype has only a few counts. The rearrangement links TRBV10-3 to TRBJ1-2, with 7 bases lining up with TRBD1. The V gene's germline CDR1 is ENHRY and CDR2 SYGVKD. The CDR3 has 14 amino acids. V lost 4 bases, J lost 6 bases, and 8 bases stayed unmatched. The CDR3 loop reads CAISGLDRVDGYTF. CDR3 DNA sequence: TGTGCCATCAGTGGACTCGACAGGGTCGATGGCTACACCTTC.

The V and J genes are TRBV7-6 and TRBJ2-7; TRBD2 agrees at 8 bases. This CDR3 is built from 15 residues. Germline assignment: CDR1 SGHVS and CDR2 FNYEAQ. Trimming at V came to 5 bases and at J to 6 bases, leaving 12 bases not matched to a gene. CDR3 nucleotides: TGTGCCAGCAGCGCTAGGATTAGCGGGACGGGCGAGCAGTACTTC. This codes for CASSARISGTGEQYF.

The table lists this clonotype with a few counts. The rearrangement uses TRBV5-1 and TRBJ2-6; no clear D gene. The CDR3 contains 14 residues. Germline V gene sequence: CDR1 SGHRS, CDR2 YFSETQ. Trimming stripped 5 bases from V and 8 bases from J, with 14 bases between. The CDR3 loop is CASRPLDGPNVLTF. CDR3 sequence (DNA): TGCGCCAGCAGGCCCTTGGACGGGCCCAACGTCCTGACTTTC.

About this clonotype: One base away lies a much larger clone, so this may be a sequencing read error. The chain uses TRBV5-1 and TRBJ1-1; 7 bases match TRBD1. The V and J ends lost 4 bases and 0 bases, in that order; junction bases with no gene match: 3. Germline V gene sequence: CDR1 SGHRS, CDR2 YFSETQ. The CDR3 consists of 14 residues. This CDR3 reads CASSGGQMNTEAFF. The DNA of the CDR3 is TGCGCCAGCAGCGGGGGACAGATGAACACTGAAGCTTTCTTT.

CDR3 loop: CSVERQGKDFF. The DNA of the CDR3 is TGCAGCGTTGAGCGACAGGGGAAGGATTTCTTT. The chain is built from TRBV29-1 and TRBJ1-1, with 8 bases matching TRBD1. The V gene's germline CDR1 is SQVTM and CDR2 ANQGSEA. The trim removed 3 bases at V and 13 bases at J, leaving 7 bases unmatched. This CDR3 spans 11 amino acids. The full variable domain, completed using reference TRBV29-1 and TRBJ1-1, is SAVISQKPSRDICQRGTSLTIQCQVDSQVTMMFWYRQQPGQSLTLIATANQGSEATYESGFVIDKFPISRPNLTFSTLTVSNMSPEDSSIYLCSVERQGKDFFGQGTRLTVV.

The sample holds many counts of this clonotype. The CDR3 sequence: CASSLGASGYEQYF. The CDR3 DNA reads TGTGCCAGCAGCTTAGGGGCTAGCGGATACGAGCAGTACTTC. The chain combines TRBV7-9 with TRBJ2-7, with 7 nucleotides matching TRBD2. This CDR3 contains 14 residues. V shed 1 base and J 4 bases; nucleotides not matched to a gene: 4. CDR1 is SEHNR and CDR2 is FQNEAQ in the germline V gene (reference sequence). The full variable domain, its missing parts supplied by reference TRBV7-9 and TRBJ2-7, is DTGVSQNPRHKITKRGQNVTFRCDPISEHNRLYWYRQTLGQGPEFLTYFQNEAQLEKSRLLSDRFSAERPKGSFSTLEIQRTEQGDSAMYLCASSLGASGYEQYFGPGTRLTVT.

This clonotype was found many times. The chain carries TRBV12-3 or TRBV12-4 and TRBJ1-1, with D unclear. V was trimmed by 6 bases and J by 5 bases, leaving 10 bases between them. The CDR3 covers 12 residues. DNA for the CDR3: TGTGCCAGCAGCCTATTGGATACTGAAGCTTTCTTT. It codes for CASSLLDTEAFF.

There are many counts of this clonotype. V gene TRBV9 combines with J gene TRBJ1-2; no firm D call. V shed 0 bases and J shed 4 bases, with 13 bases lying between them. Germline assignment: CDR1 SGDLS and CDR2 YYNGEE. The CDR3 has 15 residues. The CDR3 coding sequence is TGTGCCAGCAGCGTAGGGGCAGAACCAATCTATGGCTACACCTTC. It yields the protein CASSVGAEPIYGYTF.

Many counts were recorded for this clonotype. This chain uses TRBV28 with TRBJ2-5, with D unclear. Trimming pared 4 bases from V and 1 base from J, leaving 10 bases between. Germline CDR1 and CDR2: MDHEN and SYDVKM. The CDR3 spans 14 residues. CDR3 DNA: TGTGCCAGCAGTTACAGAACAGTCCAAGAGACCCAGTACTTC. Its protein product is CASSYRTVQETQYF.

This clonotype showed up many times. The CDR3 sequence: CSVVAPNQPQHF. CDR3 nucleotides: TGCAGCGTTGTCGCACCGAATCAGCCCCAGCATTTT. The chain uses TRBV29-1 and TRBJ1-5; D remains unclear. The V gene's germline CDR1 is SQVTM and CDR2 ANQGSEA. The germline V and J ends were trimmed by 4 bases and 4 bases, with 8 bases remaining between them. The CDR3 has 12 residues.

This clonotype was observed many times. The chain carries TRBV19 and TRBJ1-2; no reliable D call. The V gene lost 3 bases and the J gene lost 6 bases, with 14 bases spanning the gap. The germline gives CDR1 LNHDA, CDR2 SQIVND (reference sequence). The CDR3 contains 14 residues. The CDR3 spells CASSIWASPDGYTF. CDR3 nucleotide sequence: TGTGCCAGTAGTATCTGGGCGTCACCGGATGGCTACACCTTC. Looking up the rest from reference TRBV19 and TRBJ1-2 gives the full variable domain: DGGITQSPKYLFRKEGQNVTLSCEQNLNHDAMYWYRQDPGQGLRLIYYSQIVNDFQKGDIAEGYSVSREKKESFPLTVTSAQKNPTAFYLCASSIWASPDGYTFGSGTRLTVV.

This clonotype was recorded many times. The V gene is TRBV10-3, the J gene TRBJ2-7; 10 bases fit TRBD1. The CDR3 has 13 amino acids. Unmatched junction bases numbered 3, after V lost 5 bases and J lost 5 bases. Per the germline V gene, CDR1 is ENHRY and CDR2 is SYGVKD. CDR3 nucleotides: TGTGCCATCAGTCGGGACAGGGGCCACGAGCAGTACTTC. This encodes CAISRDRGHEQYF.

The J gene is TRBJ2-7, the V gene TRBV28, with TRBD2 matching 9 bases. V gave up 4 bases and J gave up 5 bases; unmatched junction bases: 12. Germline values: CDR1 MDHEN, CDR2 SYDVKM. CDR3 length: 16 amino acids. CDR3 DNA sequence: TGTGCCAGCAGTTCCCGAATAGCGGGAGAACCCCACGAGCAGTACTTC. The encoded protein is CASSSRIAGEPHEQYF.